Listed here are 32 T cell receptor beta chains from one sample, sequenced in a study of graft-versus-host responses after intestinal transplantation. Clones were read by immunoSEQ multiplex PCR, and TCRdb kept only the in-frame ones, dropping some. The sample holds around 18,000 clones, 75% to 95% seen once. Sequenced material: PBMCs, taken less than 400 days after transplant. The origin of the receptors is a human patient who received an intestinal transplant, so some T cells may come from the graft donor.

This sequence joins TRBV14 and TRBJ1-6; D is possibly TRBD1 (6 bases). The CDR3 is 17 residues long. Germline CDR1 is SGHDN and CDR2 is FVKESK. V lost 0 bases and J lost 11, with 20 bases in between. CDR3 sequence reads: CASSQDRGGLTLAPLHF. CDR3 coding DNA: TGTGCCAGCAGCCAAGATCGAGGGGGACTGACCTTAGCACCCCTCCACTTT.

J is TRBJ2-6 and V is TRBV19; D not resolved. Trimming removed 5 bases at V and 2 bases at J, with 13 bases between. The CDR3 has 16 amino acids. Looked up from germline, CDR1 is LNHDA and CDR2 is SQIVND (reference sequence). In nucleotides, the CDR3 is TGTGCCAGTAGTTATGGCCCTGCCACTGGGGCCAACGTCCTGACTTTC. Its protein is CASSYGPATGANVLTF.

V gene TRBV2 combines with J gene TRBJ2-1, with 7 bases that match TRBD2. Germline V gene sequence: CDR1 SNHLY, CDR2 FYNNEI. The CDR3 loop spans 16 amino acids. J gave up 1 base and V 6 bases, and 9 bases lay outside the gene matches. This CDR3 reads CASSARVGGSYNEQFF. The CDR3 DNA is TGTGCCAGCAGCGCCCGAGTGGGAGGGTCCTACAATGAGCAGTTCTTC.

V and J are TRBV6-9 and TRBJ2-7; D uncertain. V lost 2 bases, J lost 6 bases, and 17 bases lay in between. The CDR3 has 15 residues. CDR1 is MNHGY, CDR2 SVAAGI, per germline. CDR3 nucleotides: TGTGCCAGCAGTTATAAAAGGGCCTCAAAAACCGAGCAGTACTTC. Amino acid sequence: CASSYKRASKTEQYF.

The V gene is TRBV6-5, the J gene TRBJ1-5; D call uncertain. CDR1 and CDR2 from the germline V gene are MNHEY and SVGAGI. The V gene lost 5 bases and the J gene lost 5 bases, with 7 bases spanning the gap. This CDR3 has 12 amino acids. In DNA, the CDR3 is TGTGCCAGCAGTCCCCACGATCAGCCCCAGCATTTT. It yields the protein CASSPHDQPQHF.

This clone turned up a few times. The CDR3 reads CSVESGYGYTF. The CDR3 DNA is TGCAGCGTAGAATCCGGCTATGGCTACACCTTC. V usage is TRBV29-1 and J usage is TRBJ1-2; no firm D call. There are 11 residues in the CDR3. The V gene's germline CDR1 is SQVTM and CDR2 ANQGSEA. V was trimmed by 6 bases and J by 4 bases, leaving 9 bases between them.

This sequence joins TRBV4-2 and TRBJ1-5; D gene ambiguous. Trimming cost V 0 bases and J 0 bases, with 12 bases left between them. Per the germline V gene, CDR1 is LGHNA and CDR2 is YNFKEQ. There are 17 residues in the CDR3. The CDR3 sequence is CASSQDGDRNSNQPQHF. The CDR3, as DNA: TGTGCCAGCAGCCAAGATGGGGATCGGAATAGCAATCAGCCCCAGCATTTT.

The chain carries TRBV30 and TRBJ1-4, with D hard to call. Germline V gene sequence: CDR1 GTSNPN, CDR2 SVGIG (reference sequence). V lost 0 bases and J lost 5, with 13 bases in between. This CDR3 has 15 residues. The CDR3 DNA is TGTGCCTGGAGTGTTGTACGAACAAGAAATGAAAAACTGTTTTTT. Translating gives CAWSVVRTRNEKLFF.

This chain uses TRBV19 with TRBJ1-5; 9 nucleotides match TRBD1. This CDR3 is built from 13 residues. Per germline, CDR1 LNHDA and CDR2 SQIVND (reference sequence). V was clipped by 8 bases and J by 7 bases; unmatched bases: 6. CDR3 residues: CASGWDRVQPQHF. Written as DNA, the CDR3 is TGTGCCAGTGGGTGGGACAGGGTACAGCCCCAGCATTTT. The whole variable domain, filled in from reference TRBV19 and TRBJ1-5, reads DGGITQSPKYLFRKEGQNVTLSCEQNLNHDAMYWYRQDPGQGLRLIYYSQIVNDFQKGDIAEGYSVSREKKESFPLTVTSAQKNPTAFYLCASGWDRVQPQHFGDGTRLSIL.

This clone was seen a few times. V usage is TRBV6-5 and J usage is TRBJ2-1; D gene unclear. Trimming stripped 2 bases from V and 5 bases from J, with 7 bases between. The CDR3 loop spans 13 amino acids. Germline CDR1 reads MNHEY; CDR2 reads SVGAGI. CDR3 residues: CASSYRWDNEQFF. DNA of the CDR3: TGTGCCAGCAGTTACCGCTGGGACAATGAGCAGTTCTTC.

The chain links TRBV27 to TRBJ2-5, with D perhaps TRBD2 (7 bases). The CDR3 extends over 15 amino acids. Per germline, CDR1 MNHEY and CDR2 SMNVEV (reference sequence). The V and J ends lost 1 base and 5 bases respectively, with 14 bases between them. DNA of the CDR3: TGTGCCAGCAGTTTATGGGCGGGGGCTGCGGAGACCCAGTACTTC. Translation: CASSLWAGAAETQYF.

This clone showed up just once. J is TRBJ1-2 and V is TRBV6-4, with 10 bases that match TRBD1. This CDR3 region has 14 residues. V was pared by 4 bases and J by 4 bases, with 3 bases of the junction left unmatched. Germline V gene data show CDR1 as MRHNA and CDR2 as SNTAGT. CDR3 loop: CASSAGQGSYGYTF. CDR3 nucleotides: TGTGCCAGCAGTGCGGGACAGGGGAGCTATGGCTACACCTTC.

The V and J genes are TRBV2 and TRBJ1-6; maybe TRBD1 (5 bases). Germline CDR1 reads SNHLY; CDR2 reads FYNNEI. V was shortened by 2 bases and J by 8 bases, with 10 bases between the two germline ends. This CDR3 is built from 14 residues. As DNA, the CDR3 is TGTGCCAGCAGTGAACGGGGGTGGGATTCACCCCTCCACTTT. It translates to CASSERGWDSPLHF.

This sequence joins TRBV14 and TRBJ2-5, with 7 bases that match TRBD1. This CDR3 spans 14 amino acids. Trimming at V came to 4 bases and at J to 5 bases, leaving 7 bases not matched to a gene. The V gene's germline CDR1 is SGHDN and CDR2 FVKESK. Written as DNA, the CDR3 is TGTGCCAGCAGCCTTAGACAGGGCAAGGAGACCCAGTACTTC. This gives the protein CASSLRQGKETQYF.

There are a few counts of this clone. This chain uses TRBV6-1 with TRBJ2-2; 11 nucleotides align to TRBD1. The CDR3 covers 15 residues. Germline-derived CDR1 and CDR2 are MNHNS and SASEGT. J was trimmed by 6 bases and V by 1 base; bases with no gene match: 1. Here the CDR3 reads CASSEGTGGAGELFF. The CDR3, as DNA: TGTGCCAGCAGTGAAGGGACAGGGGGCGCCGGGGAGCTGTTTTTT.

This sequence joins TRBV29-1 and TRBJ2-7, with 8 nucleotides matching TRBD2. Per the germline V gene, CDR1 is SQVTM and CDR2 is ANQGSEA. This CDR3 contains 13 residues. V trimming: 5 bases; J trimming: 5 bases; junction bases outside the gene matches: 8. As DNA, the CDR3 is TGCAGCGTTTTGTTGAGCGGGAGTAACGAGCAGTACTTC. Translation gives CSVLLSGSNEQYF.

The rearrangement links TRBV4-1 to TRBJ2-7; no firm D call. Per the germline V gene, CDR1 is MGHRA and CDR2 is YSYEKL. This CDR3 contains 15 residues. The V end lost 1 base, the J end lost 0 bases, and 10 bases lay between the germline ends. CDR3 residues: CASSQVGSSSYEQYF. The DNA of the CDR3 is TGCGCCAGCAGCCAAGTAGGGTCTAGCTCCTACGAGCAGTACTTC.

The chain has TRBV19 and TRBJ1-1; D might be TRBD1 (5 bases). V lost 6 bases and J lost 6, with 17 bases in between. CDR1 is LNHDA and CDR2 is SQIVND in the germline V gene (reference sequence). The CDR3 runs 14 residues. The CDR3 loop is CASSLTGRGAEAFF. Written as DNA, the CDR3 is TGTGCCAGTAGCCTCACCGGACGGGGGGCTGAAGCTTTCTTT.

This rearrangement joins TRBV27 to TRBJ2-7; the D is unclear. V dropped 3 bases and J dropped 2 bases, with 8 bases sitting between them. The germline V gene encodes CDR1 MNHEY and CDR2 SMNVEV (reference sequence). The CDR3 consists of 13 residues. CDR3 sequence (DNA): TGTGCCAGCAGTTTTGCGGAAACCTACGAGCAGTACTTC. Amino acids: CASSFAETYEQYF.

This rearrangement joins TRBV11-2 to TRBJ1-2, with D perhaps TRBD1 (6 bases). Trimming shortened V by 1 base and J by 2 bases, and 11 bases separated the two germline ends. The CDR3 has 15 residues. Germline assignment: CDR1 SGHAT and CDR2 FQNNGV. As DNA, the CDR3 is TGTGCCAGCAGCTTAGGCCCAGGGGCGAACTATGGCTACACCTTC. This sequence encodes CASSLGPGANYGYTF.

This clone was counted once. This sequence joins TRBV10-1 and TRBJ1-5, with 7 positions matching TRBD1. This CDR3 spans 16 amino acids. Per germline, CDR1 WNHNN and CDR2 SYGVQD (reference sequence). Losses at the gene ends were 2 bases for V and 6 bases for J; bases not matched to a gene: 10. The CDR3 DNA reads TGCGCCAGCAGTGAGCCCCGACAGGGAGGAAGTCAGCCCCAGCATTTT. Encoded protein: CASSEPRQGGSQPQHF.

The chain uses TRBV6-6 and TRBJ2-1; 10 positions match TRBD2. Germline V gene lookup returns CDR1 MNHNY and CDR2 SVGAGI (reference sequence). The CDR3 has 15 amino acids. V was pared by 5 bases and J by 5 bases, with 6 bases of the junction left unmatched. The CDR3 DNA sequence: TGTGCCAGCAGTGAGCGGGGGGGCGGGGACAATGAGCAGTTCTTC. Its protein is CASSERGGGDNEQFF.

This chain uses TRBV7-3 with TRBJ2-2; D gene unclear. The germline V and J ends were trimmed by 2 bases and 7 bases, with 8 bases remaining between them. The CDR3 runs to 13 residues. CDR1 is SGHTA and CDR2 is FQGTGA in the germline V gene. The CDR3 spells CASSLLPSGELFF. For the CDR3, the DNA is TGTGCCAGCAGCTTACTTCCTAGCGGGGAGCTGTTTTTT.

The chain combines TRBV28 with TRBJ2-1, with 10 positions matching TRBD2. Per germline, CDR1 MDHEN and CDR2 SYDVKM. Germline trimming cut 6 bases from V and 9 bases from J; bases unmatched to any gene: 14. The CDR3 spans 16 residues. CDR3 loop: CASSPPSSGSIGEQFF. CDR3 coding DNA: TGTGCCAGCAGCCCCCCATCTAGCGGGAGTATCGGTGAGCAGTTCTTC.

The rearrangement links TRBV5-1 to TRBJ2-2; D is unclear. The germline gives CDR1 SGHRS, CDR2 YFSETQ. CDR3 length: 13 amino acids. Between the trimmed V and J ends, which lost 4 bases and 4 bases, there was a span of 8 bases. For the CDR3, the DNA is TGCGCCAGCAGCGGGGTAGGCACCGGGGAGCTGTTTTTT. Encoded protein: CASSGVGTGELFF.

The gene calls are TRBV5-1 and TRBJ1-1; TRBD1 agrees at 8 bases. Germline V gene sequence: CDR1 SGHRS, CDR2 YFSETQ. Trimming cost V 1 base and J 1 base; bases outside gene matches: 3. The CDR3 runs to 15 residues. The CDR3 reads CASSLLGQANTEAFF. The CDR3, as DNA: TGCGCCAGCAGCTTGCTGGGACAGGCGAACACTGAAGCTTTCTTT. Supplemented by reference TRBV5-1 and TRBJ1-1, the full variable domain reads KAGVTQTPRYLIKTRGQQVTLSCSPISGHRSVSWYQQTPGQGLQFLFEYFSETQRNKGNFPGRFSGRQFSNSRSEMNVSTLELGDSALYLCASSLLGQANTEAFFGQGTRLTVV.

V and J are TRBV10-3 and TRBJ2-7, with 8 nucleotides matching TRBD2. V was clipped by 10 bases and J by 6 bases; unmatched bases: 17. Germline V gives CDR1 ENHRY, CDR2 SYGVKD. This CDR3 contains 15 residues. CDR3 loop: CATSFGGAVSTEQYF. The CDR3 coding sequence is TGTGCCACCTCTTTCGGGGGGGCTGTTTCTACCGAGCAGTACTTC.

The J gene is TRBJ2-1, the V gene TRBV11-3, with D perhaps matching TRBD2 (5 bases). V was shortened by 5 bases and J by 2 bases, with 10 bases between the two germline ends. The CDR3 spans 14 residues. Germline CDR1 SGHNT, CDR2 YENEEA. The CDR3 DNA reads TGTGCCAGCAGCCCCTCCGGGGCCTACAATGAGCAGTTCTTC. Translating it yields CASSPSGAYNEQFF. Full variable domain (missing parts from reference TRBV11-3 and TRBJ2-1): EAGVVQSPRYKIIEKKQPVAFWCNPISGHNTLYWYLQNLGQGPELLIRYENEEAVDDSQLPKDRFSAERLKGVDSTLKIQPAELGDSAVYLCASSPSGAYNEQFFGPGTRLTVL.

The chain carries TRBV28 and TRBJ1-6; TRBD1 agrees at 8 bases. The germline gives CDR1 MDHEN, CDR2 SYDVKM. V lost 5 bases and J lost 8; bases outside the gene matches: 5. This CDR3 region has 14 residues. The DNA for the CDR3 is TGTGCCAGCAGTCTGGACAGGGAGTATTCACCCCTCCACTTT. It is translated as CASSLDREYSPLHF. The entire variable domain, with the rest obtained from reference TRBV28 and TRBJ1-6, is as follows: DVKVTQSSRYLVKRTGEKVFLECVQDMDHENMFWYRQDPGLGLRLIYFSYDVKMKEKGDIPEGYSVSREKKERFSLILESASTNQTSMYLCASSLDREYSPLHFGNGTRLTVT.

The chain employs TRBV28 and TRBJ1-6, with TRBD1 as a possible D gene (5 bases). The V gene lost 6 bases and the J gene lost 0 bases, with 9 bases spanning the gap. The CDR3 is 15 residues long. Germline CDR1 and CDR2: MDHEN and SYDVKM. The CDR3 loop is CASSWGSSYNSPLHF. For the CDR3, the DNA is TGTGCCAGCAGCTGGGGCAGCTCCTATAATTCACCCCTCCACTTT.

The V and J genes are TRBV5-4 and TRBJ2-5; D perhaps matches TRBD2 (5 bases). The CDR3 is 13 amino acids. CDR1 is SGHNT, CDR2 YYREEE, per germline (reference sequence). V was pared by 0 bases and J by 5 bases, with 8 bases between. The DNA for the CDR3 is TGTGCCAGCAGCTTGGTGAGGGATGAGACCCAGTACTTC. Encoded protein: CASSLVRDETQYF. The full variable domain, completed using reference TRBV5-4 and TRBJ2-5, is ETGVTQSPTHLIKTRGQQVTLRCSSQSGHNTVSWYQQALGQGPQFIFQYYREEENGRGNFPPRFSGLQFPNYSSELNVNALELDDSALYLCASSLVRDETQYFGPGTRLLVL.

The chain combines TRBV6-4 with TRBJ2-2; D remains unclear. From germline, CDR1 is MRHNA and CDR2 SNTAGT. This CDR3 is 13 amino acids long. Between the trimmed V and J ends, which lost 2 bases and 4 bases, there was a span of 5 bases. The CDR3 nucleotides are TGTGCCAGCAGTGACAGGGTCACCGGGGAGCTGTTTTTT. It yields the protein CASSDRVTGELFF.